This TCR beta chain was sequenced for a study of regulatory T cells in long-lasting Graves disease. Study overall: For a period under 3 months, newly diagnosed Graves' patients had taken antithyroid drugs.

The TCR beta library used iRepertoire HTBI primers with Arm-PCR amplification of CDR3. TCRdb itself ran the multiplex PCR reads through MiXCR, one entry per CDR3 protein. The repertoire includes about 430,000 distinct CDR3 sequences, over 12% of them detected once, and about 7.6% sits in the top ten. The time point is: newly diagnosed GD, antithyroid drugs for less than 3 months. Extracted RNA from PBMCs served as the source of the TCR library. This clonotype was observed many times. The V end was cut by 3 bases, the J end by 6 bases, with 15 bases between. Germline assignment: CDR1 DFQATT and CDR2 SNEGSKA (reference sequence). The CDR3 consists of 14 residues. This sample also appeared in a second study, on T cells in Graves' hyperthyroidism and ophthalmopathy. That paper adds: Uncontrolled infection, other autoimmune disease, pregnancy and lactation each barred patients from inclusion. Ophthalmopathy cases were set apart from stable hyperthyroidism by a 13 V-J model.

Sequencing used peripheral blood mononuclear cells (PBMCs), obtained at new diagnosis, from a patient treated with antithyroid drugs. This sequence originates from a woman between 40 and 55 years old with Graves disease. The chain couples TRBV20-1 to TRBJ2-1; the D call may be TRBD1 or TRBD2 (5 bases each). In DNA form, the CDR3 reads TGCAGTGCTAGCCCCGGGACGCCGGCCAATGAGCAGTTCTTC. Residues: CSASPGTPANEQFF.